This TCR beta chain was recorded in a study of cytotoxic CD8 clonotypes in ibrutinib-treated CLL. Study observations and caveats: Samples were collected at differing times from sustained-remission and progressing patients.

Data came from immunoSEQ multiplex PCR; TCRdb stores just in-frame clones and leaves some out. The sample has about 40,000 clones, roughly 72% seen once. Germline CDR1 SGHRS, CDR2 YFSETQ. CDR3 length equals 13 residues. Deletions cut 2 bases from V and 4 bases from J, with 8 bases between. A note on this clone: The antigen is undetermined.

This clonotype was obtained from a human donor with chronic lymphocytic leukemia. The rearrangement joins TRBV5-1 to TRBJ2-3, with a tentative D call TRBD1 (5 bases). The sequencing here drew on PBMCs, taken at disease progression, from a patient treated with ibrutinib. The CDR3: CASSLGAPDTQYF. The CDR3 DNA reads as TGCGCCAGCAGCTTAGGGGCTCCAGATACGCAGTATTTT.